The clone carrying this TCR beta chain was counted between two and nine times. The sample originates from a study of T cells in Graves' hyperthyroidism and ophthalmopathy. V was shortened by 6 bases and J by 2 bases, with 23 bases between the two germline ends. There are 19 residues in the CDR3. Germline CDR1 and CDR2: MNHEY and SVGEGT. Patients were excluded because of uncontrolled infection, other autoimmune disease, pregnancy or lactation. PBMCs stemmed from approximately 10 ml fresh peripheral blood. Regions amplified from RNA transcripts were the TCR beta CDR3 regions. HTBI primers were the set used in a first-round RT-PCR of the TCR CDR3. TCRdb ran MiXCR on the multiplex PCR reads and lists one entry per CDR3 protein. Found here are about 290,000 distinct CDR3 sequences, 17% of them singletons; the top ten hold 55% to 60%.

The origin of this receptor is a woman aged 55 to 70 with Graves' ophthalmopathy. The chain employs TRBV6-2 or TRBV6-3 and TRBJ2-6, with D unclear. What was sequenced was blood. CDR3 nucleotides: TGTGCCAGCAGCTTCTTCCCCAGGTCGTACCGGGCTGGGGCCAACGTCCTGACTTTC. Translated, it gives CASSFFPRSYRAGANVLTF.